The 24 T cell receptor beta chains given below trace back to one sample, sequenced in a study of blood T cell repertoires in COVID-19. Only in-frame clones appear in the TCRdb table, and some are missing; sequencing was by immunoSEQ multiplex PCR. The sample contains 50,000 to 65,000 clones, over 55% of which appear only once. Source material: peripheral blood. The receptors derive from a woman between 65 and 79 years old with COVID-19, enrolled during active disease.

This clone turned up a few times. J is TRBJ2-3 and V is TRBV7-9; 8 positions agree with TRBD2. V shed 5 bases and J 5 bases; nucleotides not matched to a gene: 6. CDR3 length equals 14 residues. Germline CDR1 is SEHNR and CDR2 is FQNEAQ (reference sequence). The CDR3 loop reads CASSPGLAGDTQYF. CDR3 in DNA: TGTGCCAGCAGCCCAGGACTAGCTGGAGATACGCAGTATTTT.

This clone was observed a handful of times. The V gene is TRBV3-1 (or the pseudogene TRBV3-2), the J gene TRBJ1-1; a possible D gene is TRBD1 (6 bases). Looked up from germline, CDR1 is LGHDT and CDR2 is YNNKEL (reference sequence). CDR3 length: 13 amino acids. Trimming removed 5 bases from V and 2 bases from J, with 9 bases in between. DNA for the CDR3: TGTGCCAGCAGCAGGGGGGGCAACACTGAAGCTTTCTTT. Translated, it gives CASSRGGNTEAFF.

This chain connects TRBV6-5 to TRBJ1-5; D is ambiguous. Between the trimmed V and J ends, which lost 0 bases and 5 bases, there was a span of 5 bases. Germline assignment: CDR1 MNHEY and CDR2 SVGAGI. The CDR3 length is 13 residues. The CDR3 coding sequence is TGTGCCAGCAGTTACTCCTCAGATCAGCCCCAGCATTTT. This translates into CASSYSSDQPQHF.

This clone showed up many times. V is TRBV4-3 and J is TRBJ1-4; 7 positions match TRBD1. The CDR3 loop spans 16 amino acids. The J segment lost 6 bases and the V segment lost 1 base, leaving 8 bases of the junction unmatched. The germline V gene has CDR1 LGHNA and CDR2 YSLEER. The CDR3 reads CASSQVATGRDEKLFF. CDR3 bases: TGCGCCAGCAGCCAAGTTGCGACAGGGCGGGATGAAAAACTGTTTTTT.

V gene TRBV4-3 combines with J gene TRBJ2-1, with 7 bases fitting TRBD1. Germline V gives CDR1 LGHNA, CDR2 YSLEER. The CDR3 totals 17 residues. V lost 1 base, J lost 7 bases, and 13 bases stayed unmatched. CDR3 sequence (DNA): TGCGCCAGCAGCCAAGCGAGGGGACAGTCCAGTCAAAATGAGCAGTTCTTC. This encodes CASSQARGQSSQNEQFF.

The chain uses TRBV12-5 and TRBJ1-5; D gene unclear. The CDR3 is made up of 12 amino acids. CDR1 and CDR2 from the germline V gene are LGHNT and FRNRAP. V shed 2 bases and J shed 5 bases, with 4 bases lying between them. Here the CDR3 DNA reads TGTGCTAGTGGTTTGCCAGATCAGCCCCAGCATTTT. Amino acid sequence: CASGLPDQPQHF.

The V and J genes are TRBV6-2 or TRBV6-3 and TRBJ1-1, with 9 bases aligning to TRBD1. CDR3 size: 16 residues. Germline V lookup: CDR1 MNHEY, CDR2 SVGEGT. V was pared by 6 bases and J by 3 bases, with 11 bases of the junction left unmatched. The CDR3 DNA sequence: TGTGCCAGCAGCCCCCACCCTACAGGGGGCTACACTGAAGCTTTCTTT. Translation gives CASSPHPTGGYTEAFF.

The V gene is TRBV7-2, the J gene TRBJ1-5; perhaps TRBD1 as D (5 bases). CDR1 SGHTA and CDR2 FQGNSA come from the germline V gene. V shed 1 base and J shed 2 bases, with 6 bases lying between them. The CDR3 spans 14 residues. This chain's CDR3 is CASSLEGGNQPQHF. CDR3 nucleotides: TGTGCCAGCAGCTTAGAAGGGGGCAATCAGCCCCAGCATTTT.

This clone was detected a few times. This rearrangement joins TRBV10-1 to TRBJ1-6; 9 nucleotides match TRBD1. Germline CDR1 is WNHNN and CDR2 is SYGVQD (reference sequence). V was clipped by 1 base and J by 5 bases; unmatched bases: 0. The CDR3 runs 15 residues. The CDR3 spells CASSEWDRDNSPLHF. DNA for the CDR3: TGCGCCAGCAGTGAGTGGGACAGGGATAATTCACCCCTCCACTTT.

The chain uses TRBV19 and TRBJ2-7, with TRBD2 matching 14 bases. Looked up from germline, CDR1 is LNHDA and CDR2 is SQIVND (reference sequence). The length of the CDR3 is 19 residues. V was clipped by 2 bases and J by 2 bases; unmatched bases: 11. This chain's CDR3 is CASSIFPSGTSGGAYEQYF. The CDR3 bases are TGTGCCAGTAGTATATTCCCATCCGGGACTAGCGGGGGAGCCTACGAGCAGTACTTC.

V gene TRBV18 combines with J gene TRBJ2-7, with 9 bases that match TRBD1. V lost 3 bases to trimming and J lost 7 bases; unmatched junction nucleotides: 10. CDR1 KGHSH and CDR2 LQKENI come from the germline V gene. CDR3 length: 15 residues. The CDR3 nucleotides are TGTGCCAGCTCACCTTCCGGGACAGGGCTGGGGGAGCAGTACGTC. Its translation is CASSPSGTGLGEQYV.

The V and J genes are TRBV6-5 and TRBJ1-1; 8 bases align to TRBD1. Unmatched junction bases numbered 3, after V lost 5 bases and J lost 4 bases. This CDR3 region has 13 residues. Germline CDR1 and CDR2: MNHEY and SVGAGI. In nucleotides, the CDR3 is TGTGCCAGCAGTAGGACAGGGCTCACTGAAGCTTTCTTT. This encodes CASSRTGLTEAFF.

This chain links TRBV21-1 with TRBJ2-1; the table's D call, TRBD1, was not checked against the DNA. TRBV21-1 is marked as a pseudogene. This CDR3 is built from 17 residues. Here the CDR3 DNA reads TGTGCCAGAAACCCCGCAATTCAGGGGGCGCGATACAATGAGCAGTTCTTC. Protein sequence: CARNPAIQGARYNEQFF.

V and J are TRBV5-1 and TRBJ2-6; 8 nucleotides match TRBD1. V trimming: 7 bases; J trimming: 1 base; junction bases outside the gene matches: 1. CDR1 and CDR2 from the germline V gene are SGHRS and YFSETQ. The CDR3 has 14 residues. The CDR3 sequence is CASGQGSGANVLTF. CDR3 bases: TGCGCCAGCGGACAGGGTTCTGGGGCCAACGTCCTGACTTTC.

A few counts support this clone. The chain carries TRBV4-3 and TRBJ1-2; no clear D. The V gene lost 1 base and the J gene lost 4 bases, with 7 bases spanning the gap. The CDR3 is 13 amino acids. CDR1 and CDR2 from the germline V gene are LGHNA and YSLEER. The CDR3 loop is CASSQGAGYGYTF. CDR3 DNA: TGCGCCAGCAGCCAAGGAGCGGGCTATGGCTACACCTTC.

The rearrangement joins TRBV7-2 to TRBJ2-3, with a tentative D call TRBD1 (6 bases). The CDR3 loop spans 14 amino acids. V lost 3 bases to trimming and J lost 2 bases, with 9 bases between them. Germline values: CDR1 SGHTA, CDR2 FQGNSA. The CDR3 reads CASSFDRFTDTQYF. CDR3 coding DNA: TGTGCCAGCAGCTTCGACAGGTTCACAGATACGCAGTATTTT.

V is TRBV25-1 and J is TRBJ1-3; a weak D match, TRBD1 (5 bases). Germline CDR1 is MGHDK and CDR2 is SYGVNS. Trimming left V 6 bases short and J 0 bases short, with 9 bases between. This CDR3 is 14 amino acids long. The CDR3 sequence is CASSGGSSGNTIYF. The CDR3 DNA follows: TGTGCCAGCAGCGGGGGGAGCTCTGGAAACACCATATATTTT.

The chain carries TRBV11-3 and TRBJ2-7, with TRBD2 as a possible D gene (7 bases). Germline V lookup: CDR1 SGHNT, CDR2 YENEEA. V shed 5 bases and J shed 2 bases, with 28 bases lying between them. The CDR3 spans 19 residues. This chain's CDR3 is CASSLRGGDEKHPPYEQYF. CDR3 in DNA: TGTGCCAGCAGCCTAAGGGGGGGGGACGAAAAACACCCCCCCTACGAGCAGTACTTC.

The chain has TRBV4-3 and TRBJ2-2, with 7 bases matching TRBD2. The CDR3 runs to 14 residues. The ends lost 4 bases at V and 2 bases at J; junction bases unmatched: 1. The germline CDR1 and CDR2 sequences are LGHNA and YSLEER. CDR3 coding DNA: TGCGCCAGCAGCCCTAGCGGAAACACCGGGGAGCTGTTTTTT. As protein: CASSPSGNTGELFF.

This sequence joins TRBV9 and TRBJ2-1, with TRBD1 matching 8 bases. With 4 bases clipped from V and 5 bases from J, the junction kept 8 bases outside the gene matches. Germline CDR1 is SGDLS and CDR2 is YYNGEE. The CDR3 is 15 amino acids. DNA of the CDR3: TGTGCCAGCAGCCCCATGACAGGGGCGGACAATGAGCAGTTCTTC. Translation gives CASSPMTGADNEQFF.

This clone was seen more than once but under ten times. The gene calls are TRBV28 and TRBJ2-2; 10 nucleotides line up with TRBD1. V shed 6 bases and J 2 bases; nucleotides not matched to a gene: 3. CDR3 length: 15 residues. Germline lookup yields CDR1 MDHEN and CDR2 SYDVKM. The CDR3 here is CASSRQGANTGELFF. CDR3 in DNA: TGTGCCAGCAGCAGACAGGGGGCCAACACCGGGGAGCTGTTTTTT. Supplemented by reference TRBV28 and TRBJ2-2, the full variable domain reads DVKVTQSSRYLVKRTGEKVFLECVQDMDHENMFWYRQDPGLGLRLIYFSYDVKMKEKGDIPEGYSVSREKKERFSLILESASTNQTSMYLCASSRQGANTGELFFGEGSRLTVL.

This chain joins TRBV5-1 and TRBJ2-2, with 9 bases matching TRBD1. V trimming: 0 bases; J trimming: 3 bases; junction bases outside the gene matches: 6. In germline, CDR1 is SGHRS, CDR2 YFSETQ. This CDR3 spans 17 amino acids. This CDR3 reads CASSLGTGGADTGELFF. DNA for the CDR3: TGCGCCAGCAGCTTGGGTACAGGGGGCGCGGACACCGGGGAGCTGTTTTTT.

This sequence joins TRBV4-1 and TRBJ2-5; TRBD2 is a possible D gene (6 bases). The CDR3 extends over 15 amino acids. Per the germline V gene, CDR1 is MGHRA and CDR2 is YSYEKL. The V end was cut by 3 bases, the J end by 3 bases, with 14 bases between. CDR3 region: CASSQRGGGEETQYF. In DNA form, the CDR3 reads TGCGCCAGCAGCCAGAGGGGAGGCGGGGAAGAGACCCAGTACTTC.

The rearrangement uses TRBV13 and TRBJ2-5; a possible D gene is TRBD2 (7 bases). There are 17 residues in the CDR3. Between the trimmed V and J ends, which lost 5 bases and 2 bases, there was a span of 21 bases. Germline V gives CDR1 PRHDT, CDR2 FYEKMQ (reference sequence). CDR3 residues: CASSRSLGGGSQETQYF. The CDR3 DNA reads TGTGCCAGCAGCCGATCCCTAGGGGGGGGGTCGCAAGAGACCCAGTACTTC.